This record looks at one T cell receptor (beta chain) sequence and its context. Its antigen is as yet unknown. V was clipped by 4 bases and J by 0 bases, with 10 bases between them. Germline V CDR1 and CDR2: SGHTA, FQGNSA. This CDR3 has 15 residues. Method: immunoSEQ multiplex PCR; TCRdb's copy keeps in-frame clones and lacks some. The profile shows some 4,500 clones, less than 70% of them singletons. This sample is drawn from a study of CD8 T cell repertoires and HIV-1 epitope variants. Study observations and caveats: Of nine antigen-specific beta clonotypes, six appeared to cross-react with escape variants.

This clonotype was sampled from a male donor with HIV. The chain joins TRBV7-2 to TRBJ1-5, with no clear D. Sequences were obtained from cultured CD8+ T cells derived from PBMCs. The CDR3 coding sequence is TGTGCCAGCAGCTCGGAGGGCTATAGCAATCAGCCCCAGCATTTT. This sequence encodes CASSSEGYSNQPQHF. Full variable domain (outside the CDR3, taken from reference TRBV7-2 and TRBJ1-5): GAGVSQSPSNKVTEKGKDVELRCDPISGHTALYWYRQSLGQGLEFLIYFQGNSAPDKSGLPSDRFSAERTGGSVSTLTIQRTQQEDSAVYLCASSSEGYSNQPQHFGDGTRLSIL.